The TCR beta chain under discussion was sequenced for a study of T-cell reconstitution after alpha-beta-depleted transplantation in children (dated by TCRdb to 2016 to 2017). For context, the study as a whole: The study quantitatively tracked T-cell immune reconstitution after TCRalphabeta/CD19-depleted allogeneic hematopoietic cell transplantation in children using TCR repertoire profiling.

V and J are truncated by 4 bases and 3 bases respectively, leaving an intervening sequence of 8 bases. CDR1 KGHDR and CDR2 SFDVKD are derived from the germline V gene. There are 13 amino acids in the CDR3, from cysteine to phenylalanine inclusive. Here the CDR3 DNA is all that survives: 39 bases in frame from base 1. Explained via the paper, the treatment or condition label denotes: allogeneic hematopoietic cell transplantation with graft depleted of TCRalphabeta T cells and CD19 B cells. The children who served as transplant recipients had been given grafts of TCRalphabeta/CD19-depleted allogeneic hematopoietic cells. Summary of the overall study and its limitations: In some patients, the high TCRbeta diversity seen at day 60 was put down to recipient T cells and intrathymic progenitors that had survived conditioning. About two months after transplant, the apparently early recovery of alphabetaT-cell counts reportedly depended on just several hundred clones that had expanded rapidly and came from non-depleted graft cells. Over subsequent months, a decline in hyperexpanded clone frequencies was noted, and after one year, T-cell counts and TCRbeta diversity were mostly ascribed to newly produced T cells.

The method was PCR. The reads were generated on an Illumina HiSeq 2500. TCR library preparation used molecular barcoding, with unique molecular identifiers applied to normalize quantification of the TCRbeta repertoire. The public reads were reanalyzed by TCRdb: fastp trimming at Q25, MiXCR alignment, in-frame beta chains only. Entries that share a CDR3 protein sequence are merged under the most common genes and DNA. This sample lists roughly 790,000 distinct CDR3 sequences; 15% to 20% were detected once. The top ten clones comprise around 5.3% of the sample. This clonotype was detected a few times. The antigen it binds to is not known. Per-base quality was not reported, and no clone a single base away is much larger than it.

The clonotype comes from a male patient younger than 18 who had a stem cell transplant for acute lymphoblastic leukemia, so the T cells may come from the graft donor. This material consisted of PBMCs, mostly from graft donor cells, taken 360 days after TCRalphabeta/CD19-depleted stem cell transplant. Recombination joined TRBV24-1 with TRBJ1-1; D gene: possibly TRBD1, on 5 matching bases. The CDR3 has the sequence CATSETEDTEAFF. The sequence in DNA is TGTGCCACCAGTGAGACAGAGGACACTGAAGCTTTCTTT.